The next 27 T cell receptor beta chains were all read from a single sample in a study of blood T cell repertoires in COVID-19. The table came from immunoSEQ multiplex PCR; TCRdb's copy has only in-frame clones and leaves some out. The sample has roughly 260,000 clones, more than 85% seen once; the top ten hold approximately 2.5%. The sequenced sample consisted of peripheral blood. Receptors were obtained from a person aged 18 to 35 with COVID-19, enrolled during active disease.

This chain connects TRBV19 to TRBJ1-2, with 8 nucleotides matching TRBD1. V dropped 10 bases and J dropped 8; count of bases not matched to a gene: 12. The CDR3 covers 13 residues. The germline V gene has CDR1 LNHDA and CDR2 SQIVND (reference sequence). CDR3 bases: TGTGCCATCGCGGACAGGGACACTGGCGGCTACACCTTC. Translating it yields CAIADRDTGGYTF.

The chain recombines TRBV15 with TRBJ2-3, with 10 bases lining up with TRBD2. Losses at the gene ends were 0 bases for V and 2 bases for J; bases not matched to a gene: 5. CDR3 length equals 17 residues. Germline V gives CDR1 LNHNV, CDR2 YYDKDF (reference sequence). The CDR3 sequence: CATSRDAGLAHTDTQYF. The DNA of the CDR3 is TGTGCCACCAGCAGAGATGCGGGACTAGCGCACACAGATACGCAGTATTTT.

A single count supports this clone. The chain couples TRBV7-2 to TRBJ1-2; TRBD1 matches at 10 bases. CDR1 SGHTA and CDR2 FQGNSA come from the germline V gene. V shed 4 bases, J shed 7 bases, and the junction held 15 bases outside the gene matches. The CDR3 length is 17 residues. As DNA, the CDR3 is TGTGCCAGCAGCTCGACAGGGGGCTTGGAGGGGTTAGGTGGCTACACCTTC. As protein: CASSSTGGLEGLGGYTF.

Remarks on this clone: The same CDR3 can be traced to other DNA sequences in this sample. This chain joins TRBV27 and TRBJ2-7; 9 nucleotides line up with TRBD1. V lost 3 bases to trimming and J lost 0 bases; unmatched junction nucleotides: 0. CDR1 is MNHEY, CDR2 SMNVEV, per germline (reference sequence). The CDR3 spans 14 residues. The CDR3 DNA reads as TGTGCCAGCAGTTTGGGACAGGGCTCCTACGAGCAGTACTTC. Its protein is CASSLGQGSYEQYF.

This sequence joins TRBV20-1 and TRBJ2-7; D gene uncertain. This CDR3 region has 11 residues. The V end lost 5 bases, the J end lost 7 bases, and 12 bases lay between the germline ends. Germline-derived CDR1 and CDR2 are DFQATT and SNEGSKA (reference sequence). The CDR3 DNA sequence: TGCAGTGCTGACTTTTTGGGTGAGCAGTACTTC. Amino acid sequence: CSADFLGEQYF.

The rearrangement joins TRBV6-5 to TRBJ2-5; D is perhaps TRBD1 (6 bases). V lost 0 bases, J lost 5 bases, and 10 bases lay in between. Germline loops: CDR1 MNHEY, CDR2 SVGAGI. The CDR3 covers 14 residues. The CDR3 DNA reads TGTGCCAGCAGTTACTCGAGGGGGTGGGAGACCCAGTACTTC. It codes for CASSYSRGWETQYF.

This clone was seen just once. The rearrangement links TRBV19 to TRBJ2-7; unclear D gene. The length of the CDR3 is 15 residues. The germline V gene has CDR1 LNHDA and CDR2 SQIVND (reference sequence). Trimming removed 3 bases from V and 0 bases from J, with 12 bases in between. DNA of the CDR3: TGTGCCAGTAGTATGCGTCAGGATAGCTCCTACGAGCAGTACTTC. Residues: CASSMRQDSSYEQYF. Full variable domain (remainder filled in from reference TRBV19 and TRBJ2-7): DGGITQSPKYLFRKEGQNVTLSCEQNLNHDAMYWYRQDPGQGLRLIYYSQIVNDFQKGDIAEGYSVSREKKESFPLTVTSAQKNPTAFYLCASSMRQDSSYEQYFGPGTRLTVT.

The chain couples TRBV28 to TRBJ1-2; a possible D gene is TRBD1 (6 bases). The CDR3 loop spans 13 amino acids. Trimming left V 2 bases short and J 6 bases short, with 10 bases between. Germline CDR1 MDHEN, CDR2 SYDVKM. CDR3 sequence: CASSLRGANGYTF. CDR3 nucleotides: TGTGCCAGCAGTTTACGGGGGGCGAATGGCTACACCTTC.

The gene calls are TRBV19 and TRBJ2-7; 9 bases fit TRBD2. Germline V gives CDR1 LNHDA, CDR2 SQIVND (reference sequence). J gave up 0 bases and V 3 bases, and 3 bases lay outside the gene matches. This CDR3 has 15 amino acids. CDR3 region: CASSIAGGLSYEQYF. CDR3 coding DNA: TGTGCCAGTAGTATTGCGGGAGGGCTCTCCTACGAGCAGTACTTC.

J is TRBJ2-7 and V is TRBV11-2; D possibly corresponds to TRBD2 (6 bases). The CDR3 length is 15 residues. Trimming removed 1 base from V and 4 bases from J, with 14 bases in between. CDR1 and CDR2 (germline): SGHAT, FQNNGV. The CDR3, as DNA: TGTGCCAGCAGCTTAGGAAGGGACTTAGATTACGAGCAGTACTTC. It encodes CASSLGRDLDYEQYF.

A remark on this clone: The junction differs from germline at one of its ends, possibly a read error. The CDR3 nucleotides are TGTGCCGGTAGTATAGTGTACGGGGATTCCTACGAGCAGTACTTC. This translates into CAGSIVYGDSYEQYF. The chain links TRBV19 to TRBJ2-7; D possibly corresponds to TRBD2 (5 bases). This CDR3 region has 15 residues. Germline V lookup: CDR1 LNHDA, CDR2 SQIVND (reference sequence).

The gene calls are TRBV10-3 and TRBJ2-7; TRBD2 agrees at 8 bases. This CDR3 has 12 residues. V was clipped by 8 bases and J by 5 bases; unmatched bases: 5. Looked up from germline, CDR1 is ENHRY and CDR2 is SYGVKD. The chain's CDR3 is CAIAGTSNEQYF. CDR3 in DNA: TGTGCCATCGCCGGGACTAGTAACGAGCAGTACTTC.

The V gene is TRBV27, the J gene TRBJ1-1; D perhaps matches TRBD1 (5 bases). CDR3 size: 14 residues. Trimming removed 7 bases from V and 10 bases from J, with 22 bases in between. Germline lookup yields CDR1 MNHEY and CDR2 SMNVEV (reference sequence). DNA of the CDR3: TGTGCCAGCACCACCCTAACGGGGGAGGAAGGAGCTTTCTTT. Its translation: CASTTLTGEEGAFF.

A few counts support this clone. The V and J genes are TRBV4-2 and TRBJ2-1, with 12 bases identical to TRBD2. Germline trimming cut 0 bases from V and 7 bases from J; bases unmatched to any gene: 4. Germline V CDR1 and CDR2: LGHNA, YNFKEQ. There are 16 residues in the CDR3. This CDR3 reads CASSQETSGSGNEQFF. The CDR3 DNA sequence: TGTGCCAGCAGCCAAGAGACTAGCGGGAGCGGGAATGAGCAGTTCTTC.

The chain combines TRBV29-1 with TRBJ2-3; unclear D gene. The V gene lost 4 bases and the J gene lost 2 bases, with 13 bases spanning the gap. Germline V lookup: CDR1 SQVTM, CDR2 ANQGSEA. This CDR3 is built from 14 residues. CDR3 DNA: TGCAGCGTTGGGTACGGGTATTCCACAGATACGCAGTATTTT. Translating gives CSVGYGYSTDTQYF.

The chain joins TRBV24-1 to TRBJ1-5; the match to TRBD1 covers 9 bases. Germline loops: CDR1 KGHDR, CDR2 SFDVKD. The V segment lost 2 bases and the J segment 8 bases; nucleotides outside the gene matches: 0. The CDR3 spans 13 residues. The DNA for the CDR3 is TGTGCCACCAGTGATTGGGACAGGGAGCCCCAGCATTTT. Translating it yields CATSDWDREPQHF.

This rearrangement joins TRBV9 to TRBJ2-7; 9 bases match TRBD2. The CDR3 is 16 residues long. Germline V gene sequence: CDR1 SGDLS, CDR2 YYNGEE. Trimming removed 3 bases from V and 5 bases from J; junction bases left unmatched: 12. The CDR3 bases are TGTGCCAGCAGCGCCCCCCGGGGCGGGAGGGAAGACGAGCAGTACTTC. It is translated as CASSAPRGGREDEQYF.

This clone was observed a single time. J is TRBJ2-5 and V is TRBV7-9; D perhaps matches TRBD2 (5 bases). V was cut by 5 bases and J by 2 bases, with 15 bases left in between. This CDR3 region has 15 residues. CDR1 and CDR2 (germline): SEHNR, FQNEAQ (reference sequence). This CDR3 is CASSPLDYLQETQYF. In DNA form, the CDR3 reads TGTGCCAGCAGCCCCCTTGACTACCTGCAAGAGACCCAGTACTTC.

V and J are TRBV7-2 and TRBJ1-6; 7 positions agree with TRBD1. V shed 5 bases and J 7 bases; nucleotides not matched to a gene: 5. The CDR3 consists of 14 residues. Germline CDR1 SGHTA, CDR2 FQGNSA. The CDR3 protein is CASSARTGNSPLHF. The DNA of the CDR3 is TGTGCCAGCAGCGCCCGGACAGGAAATTCACCCCTCCACTTT. Full variable domain (rest looked up from reference TRBV7-2 and TRBJ1-6): GAGVSQSPSNKVTEKGKDVELRCDPISGHTALYWYRQSLGQGLEFLIYFQGNSAPDKSGLPSDRFSAERTGGSVSTLTIQRTQQEDSAVYLCASSARTGNSPLHFGNGTRLTVT.

The chain is built from TRBV3-1 (or the pseudogene TRBV3-2) and TRBJ2-7; 14 positions match TRBD2. CDR1 and CDR2 from the germline V gene are LGHDT and YNNKEL (reference sequence). This CDR3 has 16 amino acids. The V segment lost 3 bases and the J segment 3 bases; nucleotides outside the gene matches: 4. The CDR3 reads CASSQKGLAGGYEQYF. As DNA, the CDR3 is TGTGCCAGCAGCCAGAAAGGACTAGCGGGAGGCTACGAGCAGTACTTC.

The CDR3 nucleotides are TGTGCCAGCAGTGGAGGACAGTCCTTAAATCAGCCCCAGCATTTT. Translation gives CASSGGQSLNQPQHF. The rearrangement joins TRBV2 to TRBJ1-5; weak D call: TRBD1 (6 bases). Germline assignment: CDR1 SNHLY and CDR2 FYNNEI. Trimming stripped 4 bases from V and 4 bases from J, with 14 bases between. This CDR3 contains 15 residues. Complete variable domain (other parts from reference TRBV2 and TRBJ1-5): EPEVTQTPSHQVTQMGQEVILRCVPISNHLYFYWYRQILGQKVEFLVSFYNNEISEKSEIFDDQFSVERPDGSNFTLKIRSTKLEDSAMYFCASSGGQSLNQPQHFGDGTRLSIL.

V is TRBV4-2 and J is TRBJ2-1; D is unclear. CDR1 and CDR2 (germline): LGHNA, YNFKEQ. The V end lost 6 bases, the J end lost 0 bases, and 15 bases lay between the germline ends. This CDR3 comprises 16 residues. The CDR3 sequence: CASRSEVEGSYNEQFF. For the CDR3, the DNA is TGTGCCAGCAGGTCCGAGGTTGAAGGCTCCTACAATGAGCAGTTCTTC.

A single count supports this clone. The chain employs TRBV11-2 and TRBJ2-1, with TRBD1 matching over 8 bases. Germline trimming cut 5 bases from V and 4 bases from J; bases unmatched to any gene: 4. The CDR3 has 14 amino acids. Germline assignment: CDR1 SGHAT and CDR2 FQNNGV. The CDR3 spells CASSPWTGYNEQFF. CDR3 nucleotide sequence: TGTGCCAGCAGCCCCTGGACAGGGTACAATGAGCAGTTCTTC.

The chain uses TRBV6-6 and TRBJ2-2, with D perhaps TRBD2 (6 bases). This CDR3 has 15 residues. CDR1 and CDR2 from the germline V gene are MNHNY and SVGAGI (reference sequence). V lost 6 bases and J 2 bases, leaving 13 bases between the germline ends. The CDR3 spells CASSHSGYNTGELFF. The CDR3 nucleotides read TGTGCCAGCAGCCATAGCGGTTACAACACCGGGGAGCTGTTTTTT.

In DNA form, the CDR3 reads TGTGCCAGCTCACCGTCGGGTGTGGGACAGGGCGAACAATTCGGCTACACCTTC. Residues: CASSPSGVGQGEQFGYTF. The chain couples TRBV18 to TRBJ1-2, with 9 bases identical to TRBD1. This CDR3 is built from 18 residues. V was clipped by 3 bases and J by 8 bases; unmatched bases: 19. Germline CDR1 and CDR2: KGHSH and LQKENI.

The chain joins TRBV19 to TRBJ2-7; D might be TRBD2 (5 bases). The CDR3 sequence is 14 residues long. With 5 bases removed from V and 3 bases from J, the gap between germline ends came to 14 bases. The germline gives CDR1 LNHDA, CDR2 SQIVND (reference sequence). CDR3 sequence: CASSLRAGNYEQYF. The CDR3 DNA sequence: TGTGCCAGTAGTTTACGGGCCGGGAACTACGAGCAGTACTTC.

V gene TRBV2 combines with J gene TRBJ1-3, with a possible D match to TRBD1 (5 bases). The CDR3 extends over 15 amino acids. Trimming removed 4 bases from V and 4 bases from J, with 14 bases in between. CDR1 and CDR2 (germline): SNHLY, FYNNEI. The CDR3: CASSVGGTKGNTIYF. The CDR3 DNA sequence: TGTGCCAGCAGTGTGGGAGGGACTAAGGGAAACACCATATATTTT. Complete variable domain (other parts from reference TRBV2 and TRBJ1-3): EPEVTQTPSHQVTQMGQEVILRCVPISNHLYFYWYRQILGQKVEFLVSFYNNEISEKSEIFDDQFSVERPDGSNFTLKIRSTKLEDSAMYFCASSVGGTKGNTIYFGEGSWLTVV.